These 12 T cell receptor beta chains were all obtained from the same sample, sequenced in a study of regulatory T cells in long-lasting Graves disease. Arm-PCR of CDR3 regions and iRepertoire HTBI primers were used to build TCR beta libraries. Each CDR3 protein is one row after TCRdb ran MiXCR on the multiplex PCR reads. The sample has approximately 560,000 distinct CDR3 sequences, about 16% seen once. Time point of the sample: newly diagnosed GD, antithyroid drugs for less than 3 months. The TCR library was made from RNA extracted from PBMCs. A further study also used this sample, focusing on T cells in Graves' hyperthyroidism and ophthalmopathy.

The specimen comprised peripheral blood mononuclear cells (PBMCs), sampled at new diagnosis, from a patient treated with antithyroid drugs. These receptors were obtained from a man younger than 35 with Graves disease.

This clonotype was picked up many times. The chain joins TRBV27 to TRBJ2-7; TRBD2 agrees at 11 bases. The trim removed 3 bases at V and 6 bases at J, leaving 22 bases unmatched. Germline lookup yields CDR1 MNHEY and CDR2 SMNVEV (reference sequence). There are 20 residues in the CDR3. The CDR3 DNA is TGTGCCAGCAGTTTGTGGGGGACTATCCTAGCGGGAGGACTCTATCCCGAGCAGTACTTC. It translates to CASSLWGTILAGGLYPEQYF.

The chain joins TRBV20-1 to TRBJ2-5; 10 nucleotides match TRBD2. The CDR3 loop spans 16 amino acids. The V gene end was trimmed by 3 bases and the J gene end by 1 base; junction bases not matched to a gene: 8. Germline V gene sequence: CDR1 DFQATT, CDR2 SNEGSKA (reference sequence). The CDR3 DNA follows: TGCAGTGCTAGTTCTCTGGCTAGCGGGGGCCAAGAGACCCAGTACTTC. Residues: CSASSLASGGQETQYF.

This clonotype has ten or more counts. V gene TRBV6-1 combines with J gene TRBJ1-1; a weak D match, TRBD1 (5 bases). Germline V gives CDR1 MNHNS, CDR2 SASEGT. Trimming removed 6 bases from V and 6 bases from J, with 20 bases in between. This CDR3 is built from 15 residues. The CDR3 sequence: CASSRGGEAGSEAFF. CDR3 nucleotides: TGTGCCAGCAGCCGTGGGGGGGAAGCCGGGTCTGAAGCTTTCTTT.

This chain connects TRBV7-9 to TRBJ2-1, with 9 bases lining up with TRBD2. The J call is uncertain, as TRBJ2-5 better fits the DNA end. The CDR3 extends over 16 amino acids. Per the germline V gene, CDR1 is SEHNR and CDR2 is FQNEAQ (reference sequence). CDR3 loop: CASSHQRGRALETQYF. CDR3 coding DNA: TGTGCCAGCAGCCACCAGCGCGGGAGGGCCCTTGAGACCCAGTACTTC.

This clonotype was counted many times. CDR3 protein: CASSPIGTSGSREQFF. CDR3 sequence (DNA): TGTGCCAGCAGCCCGATCGGGACTAGCGGGAGTCGTGAGCAGTTCTTC. The chain combines TRBV27 with TRBJ2-1, with 14 bases identical to TRBD2. Germline trimming cut 6 bases from V and 9 bases from J; bases unmatched to any gene: 10. The CDR3 contains 16 residues. The germline V gene has CDR1 MNHEY and CDR2 SMNVEV (reference sequence).

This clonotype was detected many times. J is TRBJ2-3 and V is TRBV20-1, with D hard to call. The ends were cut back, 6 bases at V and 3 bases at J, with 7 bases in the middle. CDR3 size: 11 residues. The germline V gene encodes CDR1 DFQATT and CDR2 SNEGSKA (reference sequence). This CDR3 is CSARATDTQYF. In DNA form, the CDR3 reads TGCAGTGCAAGGGCGACAGATACGCAGTATTTT.

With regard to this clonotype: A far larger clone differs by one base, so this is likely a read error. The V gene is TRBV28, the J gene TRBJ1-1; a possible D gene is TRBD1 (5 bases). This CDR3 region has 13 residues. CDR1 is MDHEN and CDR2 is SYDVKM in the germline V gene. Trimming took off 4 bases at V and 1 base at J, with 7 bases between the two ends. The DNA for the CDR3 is TGTGCCAGCAGTTGGGGGAAGAACACTGAAGCTTTCTTT. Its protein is CASSWGKNTEAFF.

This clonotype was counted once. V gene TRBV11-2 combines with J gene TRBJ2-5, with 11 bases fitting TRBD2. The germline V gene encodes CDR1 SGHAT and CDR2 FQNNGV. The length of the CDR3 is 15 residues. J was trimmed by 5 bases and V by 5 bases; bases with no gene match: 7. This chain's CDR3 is CASSSYIAGGETQYF. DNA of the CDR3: TGTGCCAGCAGCAGCTACATAGCGGGAGGGGAGACCCAGTACTTC.

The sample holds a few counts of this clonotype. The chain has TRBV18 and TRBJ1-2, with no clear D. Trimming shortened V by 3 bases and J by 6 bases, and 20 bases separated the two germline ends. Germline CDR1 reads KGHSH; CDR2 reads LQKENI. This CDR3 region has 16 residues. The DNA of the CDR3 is TGTGCCAGCTCACCCATGGGCAGCGAAGGGCTTCATGGCTACACCTTC. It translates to CASSPMGSEGLHGYTF.

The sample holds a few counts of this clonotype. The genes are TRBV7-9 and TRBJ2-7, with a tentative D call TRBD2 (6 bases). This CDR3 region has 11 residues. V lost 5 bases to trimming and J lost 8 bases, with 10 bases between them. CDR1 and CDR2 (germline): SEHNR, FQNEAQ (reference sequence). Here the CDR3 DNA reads TGTGCCAGCAGCCGAGGACTAAAGCAGTACTTC. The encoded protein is CASSRGLKQYF.

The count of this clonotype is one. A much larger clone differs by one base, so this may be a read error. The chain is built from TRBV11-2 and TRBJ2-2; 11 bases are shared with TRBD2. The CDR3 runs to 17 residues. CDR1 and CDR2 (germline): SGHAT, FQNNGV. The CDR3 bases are TGTGCCAGCAGCCCAAGGGGACTAGCGGAGGACACCGGGGAGCTGGTTTTT. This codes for CASSPRGLAEDTGELVF.

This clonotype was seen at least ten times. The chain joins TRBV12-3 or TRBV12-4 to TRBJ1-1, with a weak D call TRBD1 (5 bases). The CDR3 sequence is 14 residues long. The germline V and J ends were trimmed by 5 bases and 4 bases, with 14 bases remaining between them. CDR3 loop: CASSLQAGGTEAFF. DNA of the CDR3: TGTGCCAGCAGTCTCCAGGCCGGGGGCACTGAAGCTTTCTTT.